This T cell receptor beta chain was retrieved from a study of cytomegalovirus exposure and HLA in healthy donors. Study-wide results and limits: Overall, roughly 150 TCR beta chains were annotated as cytomegalovirus-associated. Later analysis found that TCR beta chains associated with HLA were more clonally expanded than other, equally common chains.

The CDR3 loop spans 10 amino acids. The ends were cut back, 6 bases at V and 4 bases at J, with 7 bases in the middle. Germline V CDR1 and CDR2: SQVTM, ANQGSEA. Both 60 Vbeta primers and 13 Jbeta primers went into the PCR. Sequencing used immunoSEQ multiplex PCR; TCRdb keeps in-frame clones, though not all of them. The sample lists tens of thousands of clones; roughly 63% were seen once. Points on this clone: Its antigen is currently unknown.

The clonotype originates from a woman aged 25-40 years in good health and CMV-seronegative. The chain recombines TRBV29-1 with TRBJ2-7; D not resolved. Specimen: PBMCs. CDR3 amino acids: CSVKLYEQYF. CDR3 nucleotide sequence: TGCAGCGTGAAACTTTACGAGCAGTACTTC.